Presented here are 12 T cell receptor beta chains from one specimen sequenced in a study of blood T cell repertoires in COVID-19. TCRdb's table, derived via immunoSEQ multiplex PCR, lists solely in-frame clones and lacks some. The data show 200,000 to 250,000 clones, about 86% seen once. The sample consisted of PBMCs or T cells enriched from blood (not recorded which). The source of these receptors is a woman between 45 and 60 years old with acute COVID-19.

The chain recombines TRBV12-3 or TRBV12-4 with TRBJ2-4; no definite D call. CDR3 size: 13 residues. Trimming shortened V by 2 bases and J by 5 bases, and 7 bases separated the two germline ends. The CDR3 DNA is TGTGCCAGCAGTTTAAACAGAGAAAACATTCAGTACTTC. Protein sequence: CASSLNRENIQYF.

V gene TRBV12-3 or TRBV12-4 combines with J gene TRBJ2-5; D possibly corresponds to TRBD1 (6 bases). CDR3 size: 13 residues. V was clipped by 6 bases and J by 3 bases, with 11 bases between them. The DNA for the CDR3 is TGTGCCAGCAGGTGGGACACCGAAGAGACCCAGTACTTC. Protein product: CASRWDTEETQYF.

The V gene is TRBV4-3, the J gene TRBJ2-3; 8 bases map to TRBD1. This CDR3 spans 15 amino acids. Germline V gene sequence: CDR1 LGHNA, CDR2 YSLEER. The V segment lost 6 bases and the J segment 7 bases; nucleotides outside the gene matches: 12. CDR3 sequence (DNA): TGCGCCAGCAGTCTCCTCGGGACAGGAGGATATACGCAGTATTTT. Protein: CASSLLGTGGYTQYF.

This rearrangement joins TRBV28 to TRBJ2-1; 7 nucleotides align to TRBD2. The CDR3 contains 21 residues. Germline-derived CDR1 and CDR2 are MDHEN and SYDVKM. V dropped 6 bases and J dropped 5; count of bases not matched to a gene: 28. In DNA, the CDR3 is TGTGCCAGCAGCCAAAAGACGCTGTGGCGGGAGAGAAGTAGATTTAACAATGAGCAGTTCTTC. Translating it yields CASSQKTLWRERSRFNNEQFF.

The rearrangement uses TRBV29-1 and TRBJ2-1, with a tentative D call TRBD1 (5 bases). The CDR3 covers 13 residues. The germline V gene has CDR1 SQVTM and CDR2 ANQGSEA. V lost 3 bases and J lost 8, with 14 bases in between. The DNA of the CDR3 is TGCAGCGTTGAGACAGTAGAAGCCGATGAGCAGTTCTTC. Its translation is CSVETVEADEQFF.

The chain links TRBV5-1 to TRBJ2-5, with 10 bases aligning to TRBD1. Trimming removed 0 bases from V and 3 bases from J; junction bases left unmatched: 5. The V gene's germline CDR1 is SGHRS and CDR2 YFSETQ. The CDR3 is made up of 16 amino acids. The CDR3 protein is CASSLGAGQGEETQYF. The CDR3 DNA follows: TGCGCCAGCAGCTTGGGGGCCGGACAGGGGGAAGAGACCCAGTACTTC.

V usage is TRBV6-6 and J usage is TRBJ2-7; the match to TRBD1 covers 7 bases. The CDR3 runs 14 residues. CDR1 is MNHNY, CDR2 SVGAGI, per germline (reference sequence). The junction had 8 bases not matched to a gene; V was cut back by 6 bases and J by 3 bases. For the CDR3, the DNA is TGTGCCAGCAGGTCGACAGGGATCGGCTACGAGCAGTACTTC. Amino acid sequence: CASRSTGIGYEQYF.

The chain has TRBV29-1 and TRBJ1-1; no reliable D call. Germline V gives CDR1 SQVTM, CDR2 ANQGSEA. Trimming left V 5 bases short and J 0 bases short, with 13 bases between. This CDR3 is built from 14 residues. The CDR3 sequence: CSVRTGNMNTEAFF. For the CDR3, the DNA is TGCAGCGTTCGGACGGGAAACATGAACACTGAAGCTTTCTTT. The full variable domain, in which reference TRBV29-1 and TRBJ1-1 provide the parts outside the CDR3, is SAVISQKPSRDICQRGTSLTIQCQVDSQVTMMFWYRQQPGQSLTLIATANQGSEATYESGFVIDKFPISRPNLTFSTLTVSNMSPEDSSIYLCSVRTGNMNTEAFFGQGTRLTVV.

The rearrangement joins TRBV6-5 to TRBJ1-4; 11 nucleotides agree with TRBD1. The J segment lost 7 bases and the V segment lost 1 base, leaving 5 bases of the junction unmatched. This CDR3 is built from 16 residues. Germline V gives CDR1 MNHEY, CDR2 SVGAGI. In nucleotides, the CDR3 is TGTGCCAGCAGTTACTTTTTCGGGACAGGGGGTGAAAAACTGTTTTTT. Residues: CASSYFFGTGGEKLFF.

The CDR3 bases are TGTGCCAGCAGCCGGGACAGGGGACGTGAGCAGTTCTTC. Translation gives CASSRDRGREQFF. J is TRBJ2-1 and V is TRBV28; the match to TRBD1 covers 10 bases. Germline V gene data show CDR1 as MDHEN and CDR2 as SYDVKM. Trimming at V came to 6 bases and at J to 9 bases, leaving 5 bases not matched to a gene. The CDR3 extends over 13 amino acids.

The chain joins TRBV10-3 to TRBJ2-3; TRBD2 matches at 14 bases. With V trimmed by 4 bases and J by 4 bases, 4 bases remained unmatched. Germline loops: CDR1 ENHRY, CDR2 SYGVKD. CDR3 length: 16 residues. The CDR3 region has the DNA TGTGCCATCAGTGCGACTAGCGGGGGGGCCGCAGATACGCAGTATTTT. This gives the protein CAISATSGGAADTQYF.

This rearrangement joins TRBV28 to TRBJ1-2; D perhaps matches TRBD1 (6 bases). The CDR3 runs to 13 residues. The V gene lost 7 bases and the J gene lost 8 bases, with 17 bases spanning the gap. Germline lookup yields CDR1 MDHEN and CDR2 SYDVKM. CDR3 residues: CASIPQGRRGYTF. Written as DNA, the CDR3 is TGTGCCAGCATTCCACAGGGACGTCGCGGCTACACCTTC.